This T cell receptor beta chain is drawn from a study of CD8+CD57+ T cells in acquired aplastic anemia. Study details: On average, sorted CD4+ and CD8+ cells gave 3.2 ug of DNA.

The length of the CDR3 is 14 residues. V gave up 8 bases and J gave up 2 bases; unmatched junction bases: 5. CDR1 and CDR2 (germline): LNHDA, SQIVND (reference sequence). Investigators profiled TCR beta VDJ and CDR3 from genomic DNA template. TCRdb analysed the reads with MiXCR anew, one entry per CDR3 protein. The data contain roughly 280,000 distinct CDR3 sequences, 56% of them seen just once; the ten biggest clones take up under 1.5%. Patients sequenced had flow cytometry evidence of CD8+CD57+ cell expansion. No therapy had been given to the patients at the time of blood sampling. The clonotype was recovered from a human donor with aplastic anemia. The specimen was sorted CD4+, CD8+, or CD8+CD57+ T cells (not recorded which) from PBMCs. V gene TRBV19 combines with J gene TRBJ2-2, with 7 bases fitting TRBD1. CDR3 sequence reads: CASGTGANTGELFF. CDR3 DNA: TGTGCCAGTGGCACAGGGGCAAACACCGGGGAGCTGTTTTTT.